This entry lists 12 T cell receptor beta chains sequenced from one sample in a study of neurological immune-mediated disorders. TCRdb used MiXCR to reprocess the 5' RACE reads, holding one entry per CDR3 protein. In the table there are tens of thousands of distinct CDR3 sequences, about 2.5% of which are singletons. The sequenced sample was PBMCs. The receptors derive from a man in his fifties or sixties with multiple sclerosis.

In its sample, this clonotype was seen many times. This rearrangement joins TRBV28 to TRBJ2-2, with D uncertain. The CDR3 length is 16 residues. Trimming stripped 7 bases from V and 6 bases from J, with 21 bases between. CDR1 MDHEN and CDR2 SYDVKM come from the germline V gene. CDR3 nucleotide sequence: TGTGCCAGCAACACTCTTCGGTCGGTAGCCGCCGGGGAGCTGTTTTTT. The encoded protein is CASNTLRSVAAGELFF.

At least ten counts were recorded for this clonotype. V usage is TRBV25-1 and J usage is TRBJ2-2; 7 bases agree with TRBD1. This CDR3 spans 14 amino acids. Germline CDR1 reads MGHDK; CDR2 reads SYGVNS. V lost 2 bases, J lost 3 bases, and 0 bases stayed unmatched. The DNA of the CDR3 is TGTGCCAGCAGTGAACAGGGGGACACCGGGGAGCTGTTTTTT. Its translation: CASSEQGDTGELFF.

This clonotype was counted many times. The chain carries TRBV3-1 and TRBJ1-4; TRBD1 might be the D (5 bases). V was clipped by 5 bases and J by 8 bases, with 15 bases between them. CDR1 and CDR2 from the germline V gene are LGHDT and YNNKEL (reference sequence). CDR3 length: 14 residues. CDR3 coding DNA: TGTGCCAGCAGCTCACGCAGGGTTCGAGAAAAACTGTTTTTT. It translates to CASSSRRVREKLFF.

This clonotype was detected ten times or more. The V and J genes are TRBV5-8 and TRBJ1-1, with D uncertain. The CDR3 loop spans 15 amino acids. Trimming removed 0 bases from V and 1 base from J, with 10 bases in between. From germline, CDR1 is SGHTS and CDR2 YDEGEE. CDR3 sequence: CASSLALTGNTEAFF. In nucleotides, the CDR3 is TGTGCCAGCAGCTTGGCTCTTACGGGGAACACTGAAGCTTTCTTT.

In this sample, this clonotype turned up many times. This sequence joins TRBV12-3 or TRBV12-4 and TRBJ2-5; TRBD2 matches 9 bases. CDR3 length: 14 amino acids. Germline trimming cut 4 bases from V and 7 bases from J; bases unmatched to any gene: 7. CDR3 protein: CASSSLAGEGTQYF. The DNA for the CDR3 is TGTGCCAGCAGTTCCTTAGCGGGGGAGGGGACCCAGTACTTC.

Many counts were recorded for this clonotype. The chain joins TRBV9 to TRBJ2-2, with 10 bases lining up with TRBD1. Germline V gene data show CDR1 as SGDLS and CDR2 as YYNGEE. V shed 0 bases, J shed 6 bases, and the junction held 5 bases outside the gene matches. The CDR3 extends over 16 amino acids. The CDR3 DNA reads TGTGCCAGCAGCGTAGGACAGGGGGCGCTCTCCGGGGAGCTGTTTTTT. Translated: CASSVGQGALSGELFF. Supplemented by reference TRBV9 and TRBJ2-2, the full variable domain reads DSGVTQTPKHLITATGQRVTLRCSPRSGDLSVYWYQQSLDQGLQFLIQYYNGEERAKGNILERFSAQQFPDLHSELNLSSLELGDSALYFCASSVGQGALSGELFFGEGSRLTVL.

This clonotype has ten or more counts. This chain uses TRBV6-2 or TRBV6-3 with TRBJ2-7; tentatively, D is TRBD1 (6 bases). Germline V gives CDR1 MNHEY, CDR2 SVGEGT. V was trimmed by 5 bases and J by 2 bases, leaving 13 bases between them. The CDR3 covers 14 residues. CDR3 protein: CASSRTENPYEQYF. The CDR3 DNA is TGTGCCAGCAGTCGGACAGAAAACCCCTACGAGCAGTACTTC.

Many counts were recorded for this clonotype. CDR3 in DNA: TGTGCCACCAGCAGAGATCTGGACAGGGGGAATCAGCCCCAGCATTTT. It specifies CATSRDLDRGNQPQHF. This chain joins TRBV15 and TRBJ1-5, with 10 nucleotides matching TRBD1. This CDR3 region has 16 residues. In germline, CDR1 is LNHNV, CDR2 YYDKDF (reference sequence). J gave up 4 bases and V 0 bases, and 3 bases lay outside the gene matches.

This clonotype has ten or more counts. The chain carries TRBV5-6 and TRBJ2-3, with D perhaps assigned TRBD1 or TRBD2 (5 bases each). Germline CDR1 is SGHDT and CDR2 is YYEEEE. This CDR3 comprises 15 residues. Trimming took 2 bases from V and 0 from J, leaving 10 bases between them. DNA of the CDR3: TGTGCCAGCAGCTTTCCGGGGCGGAGCACAGATACGCAGTATTTT. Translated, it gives CASSFPGRSTDTQYF.

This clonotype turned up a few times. The CDR3 sequence: CASSSLPGQGWGYTF. In DNA, the CDR3 is TGTGCCAGCTCATCTCTACCGGGACAGGGTTGGGGCTACACCTTC. The genes are TRBV18 and TRBJ1-2; 9 bases agree with TRBD1. Germline V gene sequence: CDR1 KGHSH, CDR2 LQKENI. Germline trimming cut 5 bases from V and 8 bases from J; bases unmatched to any gene: 12. The CDR3 sequence is 15 residues long.

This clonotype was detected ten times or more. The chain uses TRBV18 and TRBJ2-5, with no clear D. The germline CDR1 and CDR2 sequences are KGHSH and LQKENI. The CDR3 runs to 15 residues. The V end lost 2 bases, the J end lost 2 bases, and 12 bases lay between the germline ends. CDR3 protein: CASSPAGIAQETQYF. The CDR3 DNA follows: TGTGCCAGCTCACCAGCAGGTATCGCACAAGAGACCCAGTACTTC.

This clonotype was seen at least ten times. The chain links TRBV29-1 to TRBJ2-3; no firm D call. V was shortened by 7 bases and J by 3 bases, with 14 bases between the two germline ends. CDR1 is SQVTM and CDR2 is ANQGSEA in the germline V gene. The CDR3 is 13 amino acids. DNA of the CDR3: TGCAGCGCCCCTTTTAAGTCGACAGATACGCAGTATTTT. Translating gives CSAPFKSTDTQYF.